The next 24 T cell receptor beta chains were all read from a single sample in a study of identical twins. TCRdb passed the 5' RACE reads through MiXCR, listing each CDR3 protein once. The sample includes about 460,000 distinct CDR3 sequences, approximately 15% of them seen just once. The same data also contributed to another study, on yellow fever vaccine responses in identical twins.

The sequenced sample was CD4+ T cells sorted from blood. These receptors were obtained from a woman aged 18-29 years in good health.

V gene TRBV29-1 combines with J gene TRBJ2-1, with D maybe TRBD2 (6 bases). This CDR3 comprises 13 residues. Per germline, CDR1 SQVTM and CDR2 ANQGSEA. The V and J ends lost 1 base and 5 bases respectively, with 9 bases between them. CDR3 DNA sequence: TGCAGCGTTGAAGCGGGAGCAAACAATGAGCAGTTCTTC. Its translation is CSVEAGANNEQFF.

In this sample, this clonotype turned up a few times. This sequence joins TRBV5-6 and TRBJ2-5, with D unclear. V lost 1 base and J lost 9, with 13 bases in between. The CDR3 has 13 amino acids. Germline V CDR1 and CDR2: SGHDT, YYEEEE. DNA for the CDR3: TGTGCCAGCAGCTTGCTGTCCACTGGGGCCCAGTACTTC. Encoded protein: CASSLLSTGAQYF.

This clonotype has a handful of counts. The V call is TRBV7-3, the J call TRBJ2-1; 10 bases agree with TRBD2. Germline loops: CDR1 SGHTA, CDR2 FQGTGA. The CDR3 is 17 residues long. The trim removed 2 bases at V and 4 bases at J, leaving 8 bases unmatched. The CDR3 protein is CASSLGGLAGAYNEQFF. Written as DNA, the CDR3 is TGTGCCAGCAGCTTAGGGGGGCTAGCGGGGGCATACAATGAGCAGTTCTTC.

V and J are TRBV5-1 and TRBJ2-2; no firm D call. This CDR3 has 14 amino acids. Germline V gene sequence: CDR1 SGHRS, CDR2 YFSETQ. The V gene lost 0 bases and the J gene lost 5 bases, with 8 bases spanning the gap. The CDR3 loop reads CASSLEVPTGELFF. DNA for the CDR3: TGCGCCAGCAGCTTGGAAGTACCGACCGGGGAGCTGTTTTTT.

CDR3 nucleotide sequence: TGTGCCAGCAGTTTAACGAGATTTAACTACGAGCAGTACTTC. Its translation is CASSLTRFNYEQYF. The chain couples TRBV6-5 to TRBJ2-7; D is uncertain. V was cut by 4 bases and J by 3 bases, with 13 bases left in between. CDR1 MNHEY and CDR2 SVGAGI come from the germline V gene. The CDR3 consists of 14 residues.

This clonotype was counted only a few times. CDR3 sequence: CASSPLAFASTDTQYF. DNA of the CDR3: TGTGCCAGCAGTCCACTAGCTTTCGCTAGCACAGATACGCAGTATTTT. J is TRBJ2-3 and V is TRBV27; D perhaps matches TRBD2 (6 bases). Trimming took 5 bases from V and 0 from J, leaving 15 bases between them. In germline, CDR1 is MNHEY, CDR2 SMNVEV (reference sequence). This CDR3 contains 16 residues.

The table lists this clonotype with a few counts. The rearrangement links TRBV4-2 to TRBJ2-7; D is perhaps TRBD1 or TRBD2 (6 bases each). Trimming pared 0 bases from V and 2 bases from J, leaving 14 bases between. This CDR3 contains 16 residues. The germline gives CDR1 LGHNA, CDR2 YNFKEQ. CDR3 region: CASSQDVKGGTYEQYF. The CDR3 coding sequence is TGTGCCAGCAGCCAAGATGTTAAGGGGGGCACCTACGAGCAGTACTTC.

This clonotype was picked up a small number of times. The chain carries TRBV12-3 or TRBV12-4 and TRBJ2-1, with 10 bases identical to TRBD2. J gave up 6 bases and V 5 bases, and 7 bases lay outside the gene matches. This CDR3 comprises 15 residues. CDR3 loop: CASSTSGGAINEQFF. CDR3 coding DNA: TGTGCCAGCAGTACAAGCGGGGGGGCAATCAATGAGCAGTTCTTC.

This clonotype has just a few counts. The rearrangement joins TRBV27 to TRBJ2-1, with 9 bases identical to TRBD2. CDR3 length: 16 residues. J gave up 5 bases and V 0 bases, and 5 bases lay outside the gene matches. Germline-derived CDR1 and CDR2 are MNHEY and SMNVEV (reference sequence). As DNA, the CDR3 is TGTGCCAGCAGTTTATCGCGCGGGAGGGAAAACAATGAGCAGTTCTTC. Encoded protein: CASSLSRGRENNEQFF.

This clonotype occurred a few times. The V gene is TRBV5-1, the J gene TRBJ2-7; D not certain. The germline V gene has CDR1 SGHRS and CDR2 YFSETQ. The CDR3 spans 15 residues. V was pared by 5 bases and J by 3 bases, with 18 bases between. The CDR3 nucleotides are TGCGCCAGCAGACTCTTCGGGTCGGCGGACTACGAGCAGTACTTC. This gives the protein CASRLFGSADYEQYF.

Ten or more counts support this clonotype. The chain combines TRBV12-3 or TRBV12-4 with TRBJ1-5, with no clear D. The CDR3 loop spans 13 amino acids. V was pared by 6 bases and J by 3 bases, with 9 bases between. The CDR3 DNA sequence: TGTGCCAGCAGAACGGACCTCAATCAGCCCCAGCATTTT. Translated, it gives CASRTDLNQPQHF.

This clonotype was seen many times. CDR3: CASSVGAKNIQYF. The CDR3 region has the DNA TGTGCCAGCAGCGTAGGGGCCAAAAACATTCAGTACTTC. The chain joins TRBV9 to TRBJ2-4; the D is unclear. The CDR3 covers 13 residues. Germline V gene data show CDR1 as SGDLS and CDR2 as YYNGEE. The ends were cut back, 0 bases at V and 1 base at J, with 2 bases in the middle.

The sample holds a few counts of this clonotype. The V and J genes are TRBV6-1 and TRBJ2-2, with TRBD2 identical over 8 bases. The germline gives CDR1 MNHNS, CDR2 SASEGT. With V trimmed by 6 bases and J by 5 bases, 8 bases remained unmatched. The CDR3 extends over 15 amino acids. The CDR3 loop reads CASSRGTSGTGELFF. The CDR3 DNA is TGTGCCAGCAGCCGAGGGACTAGTGGAACCGGGGAGCTGTTTTTT.

The rearrangement joins TRBV12-3 or TRBV12-4 to TRBJ1-4, with a possible D match to TRBD1 (5 bases). The CDR3 consists of 15 residues. The germline V and J ends were trimmed by 3 bases and 8 bases, with 16 bases remaining between them. The CDR3 sequence is CASSFSVGASEKLFF. In nucleotides, the CDR3 is TGTGCCAGCAGTTTCTCTGTCGGGGCGAGCGAAAAACTGTTTTTT.

This clonotype was found a few times. The chain recombines TRBV24-1 with TRBJ1-5; no firm D call. Germline V CDR1 and CDR2: KGHDR, SFDVKD. The CDR3 length is 16 residues. V lost 5 bases, J lost 3 bases, and 16 bases lay in between. The CDR3: CATSGSGQAFNQPQHF. The DNA of the CDR3 is TGTGCCACCAGTGGCTCGGGTCAGGCCTTCAATCAGCCCCAGCATTTT.

The chain joins TRBV9 to TRBJ2-2; 7 nucleotides match TRBD1. The CDR3 is 15 amino acids. Germline V gene lookup returns CDR1 SGDLS and CDR2 YYNGEE. Trimming removed 2 bases from V and 4 bases from J; junction bases left unmatched: 5. Here the CDR3 reads CASSVSQGITGELFF. CDR3 in DNA: TGTGCCAGCAGCGTGTCACAGGGGATCACCGGGGAGCTGTTTTTT. The full variable domain, with the rest looked up from reference TRBV9 and TRBJ2-2, is DSGVTQTPKHLITATGQRVTLRCSPRSGDLSVYWYQQSLDQGLQFLIQYYNGEERAKGNILERFSAQQFPDLHSELNLSSLELGDSALYFCASSVSQGITGELFFGEGSRLTVL.

This chain joins TRBV29-1 and TRBJ2-6; D gene uncertain. Germline CDR1 is SQVTM and CDR2 is ANQGSEA. V shed 4 bases and J shed 4 bases, with 5 bases lying between them. The CDR3 has 12 amino acids. CDR3 nucleotide sequence: TGCAGCGTTGTTTTGGGGGCCAACGTCCTGACTTTC. Its translation: CSVVLGANVLTF.

V gene TRBV11-2 combines with J gene TRBJ2-6; no reliable D call. The germline gives CDR1 SGHAT, CDR2 FQNNGV. V gave up 3 bases and J gave up 0 bases, with 12 bases separating them. This CDR3 region has 17 residues. The DNA for the CDR3 is TGTGCCAGCAGCTTCCAGGCCGGTCCCTCTGGGGCCAACGTCCTGACTTTC. It codes for CASSFQAGPSGANVLTF.

This clonotype was recorded a few times. The V and J genes are TRBV20-1 and TRBJ2-5; D ambiguous. This CDR3 region has 12 residues. From germline, CDR1 is DFQATT and CDR2 SNEGSKA (reference sequence). Trimming shortened V by 1 base and J by 1 base, and 4 bases separated the two germline ends. CDR3 sequence: CSARAGQETQYF. DNA of the CDR3: TGCAGTGCTAGAGCCGGCCAAGAGACCCAGTACTTC.

The chain is built from TRBV27 and TRBJ2-3; D remains unclear. The germline V and J ends were trimmed by 0 bases and 10 bases, with 8 bases remaining between them. Germline loops: CDR1 MNHEY, CDR2 SMNVEV (reference sequence). The CDR3 has 12 residues. CDR3 region: CASSLSRRAQYF. The CDR3 nucleotides read TGTGCCAGCAGTTTATCCCGGCGAGCGCAGTATTTT.

This clonotype was seen many times. CDR3 sequence reads: CAITMGDEQFF. The DNA of the CDR3 is TGTGCCATTACCATGGGGGATGAGCAGTTCTTC. V usage is TRBV7-9 and J usage is TRBJ2-1; D tentatively reads TRBD1 or TRBD2 (5 bases each). The CDR3 is 11 residues long. Germline-derived CDR1 and CDR2 are SEHNR and FQNEAQ (reference sequence). V dropped 10 bases and J dropped 8 bases, with 12 bases sitting between them.

This clonotype has a handful of counts. This chain joins TRBV3-1 and TRBJ2-7; tentatively, D is TRBD1 (5 bases). The length of the CDR3 is 15 residues. The V end lost 1 base, the J end lost 4 bases, and 14 bases lay between the germline ends. Germline CDR1 and CDR2: LGHDT and YNNKEL (reference sequence). The CDR3 sequence is CASSQVGAGRYEQYF. DNA of the CDR3: TGTGCCAGCAGCCAAGTAGGCGCAGGGCGGTACGAGCAGTACTTC.

The chain couples TRBV6-2 or TRBV6-3 to TRBJ2-2, with TRBD2 matching 9 bases. Germline V CDR1 and CDR2: MNHEY, SVGEGT. The CDR3 runs 16 residues. V lost 7 bases to trimming and J lost 1 base; unmatched junction nucleotides: 7. As DNA, the CDR3 is TGTGCCAGCAAAGAACTAGCGGGCCTGAACACCGGGGAGCTGTTTTTT. This codes for CASKELAGLNTGELFF.

This clonotype has a count of ten or more. This rearrangement joins TRBV27 to TRBJ2-7; possible D gene TRBD1, 5 bases. Germline CDR1 MNHEY, CDR2 SMNVEV (reference sequence). V dropped 3 bases and J dropped 2 bases, with 8 bases sitting between them. This CDR3 comprises 13 residues. This chain's CDR3 is CASSLAQAYEQYF. The DNA of the CDR3 is TGTGCCAGCAGTTTGGCACAGGCCTACGAGCAGTACTTC.